This passage covers 11 T cell receptor beta chains from one sample sequenced in a study of blood T cell repertoires in COVID-19. Profiling relied on immunoSEQ multiplex PCR, and the TCRdb table lists in-frame clones only, not all of them. The table lists 400,000 or so clones, 90% of them singletons. Sequenced input: PBMCs or T cells enriched from blood (not recorded which). Every receptor here comes from a man between 18 and 35 years old who had recovered from COVID-19.

The chain couples TRBV7-8 to TRBJ1-5; D gene ambiguous. Looked up from germline, CDR1 is SGHVS and CDR2 is FQNEAQ. The CDR3 has 13 residues. V dropped 5 bases and J dropped 6 bases, with 11 bases sitting between them. CDR3 nucleotides: TGTGCCAGCAGCCCCCGCGGCGGTCAGCCCCAGCATTTT. It is translated as CASSPRGGQPQHF. Drawing the rest from reference TRBV7-8 and TRBJ1-5, the complete variable domain is GAGVSQSPRYKVAKRGQDVALRCDPISGHVSLFWYQQALGQGPEFLTYFQNEAQLDKSGLPSDRFFAERPEGSVSTLKIQRTQQEDSAVYLCASSPRGGQPQHFGDGTRLSIL.

This clone has just one count. This chain connects TRBV11-2 to TRBJ2-5, with no clear D. The CDR3 is 13 amino acids. CDR1 SGHAT and CDR2 FQNNGV come from the germline V gene. V was shortened by 1 base and J by 5 bases, with 8 bases between the two germline ends. The CDR3 sequence is CASSLGARETQYF. The DNA for the CDR3 is TGTGCCAGCAGCTTAGGCGCGAGGGAGACCCAGTACTTC.

The chain employs TRBV7-9 and TRBJ2-2; D not certain. Germline V CDR1 and CDR2: SEHNR, FQNEAQ (reference sequence). V lost 3 bases and J 4 bases, leaving 9 bases between the germline ends. The CDR3 is 14 residues long. The DNA of the CDR3 is TGTGCCAGCAGCTTGAGTGCTCCCACCGGGGAGCTGTTTTTT. It codes for CASSLSAPTGELFF.

This clone showed up just once. The CDR3 spells CSVERGTGGGYTF. CDR3 nucleotides: TGCAGCGTTGAACGCGGGACAGGGGGTGGCTACACCTTC. V gene TRBV29-1 combines with J gene TRBJ1-2; 11 bases match TRBD1. Germline-derived CDR1 and CDR2 are SQVTM and ANQGSEA. V gave up 2 bases and J gave up 7 bases; unmatched junction bases: 3. The CDR3 covers 13 residues.

CDR3 protein: CSVAFGRGYEQYF. In DNA form, the CDR3 reads TGCAGCGTTGCGTTCGGGAGGGGTTACGAGCAGTACTTC. This chain links TRBV29-1 with TRBJ2-7; 8 positions match TRBD2. The V gene end was trimmed by 4 bases and the J gene end by 4 bases; junction bases not matched to a gene: 6. The germline V gene encodes CDR1 SQVTM and CDR2 ANQGSEA. The CDR3 runs 13 residues.

The rearrangement links TRBV2 to TRBJ1-2; TRBD1 agrees at 7 bases. J lost 14 bases, V lost 1 base, and 4 bases had no gene match. CDR1 and CDR2 from the germline V gene are SNHLY and FYNNEI. The CDR3 covers 11 residues. CDR3 nucleotides: TGTGCCAGCAGTGAAGAGGGGGCGCGAACCTTC. Translation: CASSEEGARTF.

This sequence joins TRBV27 and TRBJ2-1; 7 nucleotides match TRBD2. Germline-derived CDR1 and CDR2 are MNHEY and SMNVEV (reference sequence). The CDR3 is 14 amino acids. J lost 5 bases, V lost 1 base, and 2 bases had no gene match. The CDR3 protein is CASSLWAGDNEQFF. CDR3 bases: TGTGCCAGCAGTTTATGGGCGGGGGACAATGAGCAGTTCTTC.

The J gene is TRBJ1-1, the V gene TRBV2; possibly TRBD1 for D (5 bases). This CDR3 comprises 16 residues. The germline V gene encodes CDR1 SNHLY and CDR2 FYNNEI. The V end was cut by 5 bases, the J end by 1 base, with 17 bases between. The CDR3 reads CASSQQAPAGNTEAFF. The CDR3 nucleotides read TGTGCCAGCAGTCAACAGGCCCCGGCCGGGAACACTGAAGCTTTCTTT. The full variable domain, rest sourced from reference TRBV2 and TRBJ1-1, is EPEVTQTPSHQVTQMGQEVILRCVPISNHLYFYWYRQILGQKVEFLVSFYNNEISEKSEIFDDQFSVERPDGSNFTLKIRSTKLEDSAMYFCASSQQAPAGNTEAFFGQGTRLTVV.

V gene TRBV11-2 combines with J gene TRBJ2-5, with TRBD2 as a possible D gene (7 bases). V dropped 4 bases and J dropped 5 bases, with 14 bases sitting between them. The germline gives CDR1 SGHAT, CDR2 FQNNGV. The CDR3 has 14 residues. The CDR3 loop is CASSSAGGRETQYF. In DNA, the CDR3 is TGTGCCAGCAGCTCCGCCGGGGGGCGCGAGACCCAGTACTTC.

The sample holds one count of this clone. This chain uses TRBV5-1 with TRBJ2-3, with 11 bases that match TRBD2. With 4 bases clipped from V and 6 bases from J, the junction kept 7 bases outside the gene matches. The CDR3 consists of 15 residues. The germline V gene has CDR1 SGHRS and CDR2 YFSETQ. The CDR3 protein is CASSRLAGRVDTQYF. The CDR3 DNA reads as TGCGCCAGCAGCCGACTAGCGGGGCGCGTCGATACGCAGTATTTT.

The chain employs TRBV30 and TRBJ1-1; no firm D call. The germline V gene encodes CDR1 GTSNPN and CDR2 SVGIG (reference sequence). V was cut by 2 bases and J by 12 bases, with 13 bases left in between. The CDR3 is made up of 11 amino acids. The CDR3: CAWSKSGRTFF. CDR3 bases: TGTGCCTGGAGTAAGAGCGGGCGGACTTTCTTT.